This T cell receptor beta chain derives from a study of response to subunit inactivated influenza vaccine (dated by TCRdb to 2017 to 2018). The study in broad terms: Deep quantitative profiling of the T cell receptor repertoire was used in the study to follow responses to a trivalent subunit inactivated influenza vaccine. Overall study results and their limits: According to the authors, only a limited number of new T cells may be recruited by each seasonal influenza vaccination.

The CDR3 goes from the cysteine to the phenylalanine over 14 residues. The CDR3 DNA has 42 bases and is translated from base 1. Trimming removed 6 bases from V and 8 bases from J; the gene matches leave 6 bases unexplained. From a lookup of the germline V gene, CDR1 and CDR2 are MNHNS and SASEGT. Of note for this clonotype: Its antigen is still unknown. It has no much larger one-base neighbor in the sample; base qualities were not kept.

The method was RT-PCR. Instrument used: Illumina HiSeq 2500. TCRdb itself trimmed the public reads at Q25 with fastp, ran MiXCR and retained productive beta chains. Every entry covers one CDR3 protein and lists the most common genes and DNA from its rows. This sample is represented by about 570,000 distinct CDR3 sequences; approximately 11% of them were singletons. About 10% of the sample is in the top ten clones. The same specimen was also included in a second study, on T cells expressing NK-cell markers. The second publication reports: TCR beta cDNA libraries were prepared using 5'RACE template switching, which introduced a universal primer site and unique molecular identifiers. In sorted CD3+CD56+NKG2C+, CD3+CD56+NKG2C- and CD3+CD56-NKG2C+ T-cell subsets from 8 or 9 donors, TCR beta-chain repertoires were profiled. Among the eight sequenced donors, only one was HCMV-seronegative, while the other seven were HCMV-seropositive. To restrict sorting to alphabetaTCR-expressing T cells, an anti-gammadeltaTCR antibody was added in several experiments. In six donors, the dominant CD3+CD56+NKG2C+ clonotypes ranked among the top 10 CD8+ clonotypes, making up roughly 1.0-8% of CD8+ T cells. Those dominant clonotypes were again the most abundant among CD3+CD56-NKG2C+ cells in several donors, at about 25-65%. Whether the expanded NKG2C-expressing T cell clones were specific for HCMV antigens remained unclear. The study sequenced eight donors, all healthy volunteers chosen at random: three men and five women. A commercial ELISA kit detecting HCMV-specific IgG in serum was used to determine HCMV serostatus. Ficoll density gradient centrifugation was used to isolate peripheral blood mononuclear cells from blood. For a handful of donors, bulk peripheral blood T-cell repertoires were also sequenced from unsorted PBMC. cDNA synthesis was primed from the TCR beta constant segment and was followed by two successive PCR amplification steps. The libraries were sequenced on Illumina HiSeq 2000/2500, MiSeq or NextSeq, producing 2 x 150 bp reads. MIGEC was used to demultiplex reads and group the reads by UMI, and MiTCR was used to assemble and quantify clonotypes. Only TCR cDNA sequences supported by at least two reads were kept to exclude erroneous sequences. The tcR package was used for downstream repertoire analysis, with clonotypes matched between fractions based on CDR3 nucleotide sequence plus V segment. VDJmatch was used to annotate antigen specificity against VDJdb, with one amino acid substitution allowed in CDR3.

The receptor was derived from a man aged 50 or older who received an inactivated influenza vaccine. Donor details come from another sample of the same person, matched by shared clones. The chain is made from TRBV6-1 and TRBJ1-6; a stretch of 8 junction bases matches TRBD1. The sequences come from PBMCs from blood, collected on the day of vaccination. The sequenced DNA is TGTGCCAGCAGGAGACAGGGGTGGGATTCACCCCTCCACTTT. This codes for CASRRQGWDSPLHF.